These T cell receptor beta chains were read from a single sample in a study of blood T cell repertoires in COVID-19. TCRdb's table, derived via immunoSEQ multiplex PCR, lists solely in-frame clones and lacks some. The repertoire holds 150,000 to 200,000 clones, 75% to 90% seen once, with over 10% in the top ten. Sequencing was performed on PBMCs or T cells enriched from blood (not recorded which). Source of these receptors: an older woman who had recovered from COVID-19. CDR3s include the opening cysteine and the closing phenylalanine or tryptophan. D genes are given only for firm matches. Clone size, where shown, is once, few, many, or a class for clones that have expanded.

d_call: .
clone_size: .
v_call: TRBV18
j_call: TRBJ2-7
cdr3_aa: CASSGLNEQYF
cdr3_nt: TGTGCCAGCTCGGGGCTAAACGAGCAGTACTTC

d_call: .
clone_size: few
v_call: TRBV6-6
j_call: TRBJ1-5
cdr3_aa: CASSPLGGRGFYSNQPQHF
cdr3_nt: TGTGCCAGCAGTCCCCTCGGTGGGAGGGGCTTTTATAGCAATCAGCCCCAGCATTTT

d_call: TRBD1
clone_size: .
v_call: TRBV7-2
j_call: TRBJ2-1
cdr3_aa: CASSLQPPGTGDEQFF
cdr3_nt: TGTGCCAGCAGCCTCCAACCACCAGGGACAGGGGATGAGCAGTTCTTC

d_call: .
clone_size: .
v_call: TRBV19
j_call: TRBJ2-7
cdr3_aa: CASSKGARVEQYF
cdr3_nt: TGTGCCAGTAGCAAGGGAGCTAGGGTCGAGCAGTACTTC

d_call: .
clone_size: once
v_call: TRBV2
j_call: TRBJ2-1
cdr3_aa: CASSEGRGIEQFF
cdr3_nt: TGTGCCAGCAGTGAAGGACGGGGGATTGAGCAGTTCTTC

d_call: TRBD1
clone_size: .
v_call: TRBV7-3
j_call: TRBJ2-3
cdr3_aa: CASSGTGAFTDTQYF
cdr3_nt: TGTGCCAGCAGCGGGACAGGGGCATTCACAGATACGCAGTATTTT

d_call: .
clone_size: .
v_call: TRBV28
j_call: TRBJ2-6
cdr3_aa: CASSSLPGLYSGANVLTF
cdr3_nt: TGTGCCAGCAGCTCGTTGCCGGGGTTATACTCTGGGGCCAACGTCCTGACTTTC

d_call: TRBD1
clone_size: few
v_call: TRBV27
j_call: TRBJ1-4
cdr3_aa: CASTPGTGATEKLFF
cdr3_nt: TGTGCCAGCACCCCGGGGACAGGGGCTACGGAAAAACTGTTTTTT

d_call: TRBD2
clone_size: .
v_call: TRBV7-9
j_call: TRBJ2-1
cdr3_aa: CASSFGLAGDYNEQFF
cdr3_nt: TGTGCCAGCAGCTTCGGGCTAGCGGGGGACTACAATGAGCAGTTCTTC

d_call: TRBD2
clone_size: once
v_call: TRBV10-3
j_call: TRBJ2-1
cdr3_aa: CAISETAGGIYNEQFF
cdr3_nt: TGTGCCATCAGTGAGACGGCGGGAGGCATCTACAATGAGCAGTTCTTC

d_call: TRBD1
clone_size: .
v_call: TRBV7-2
j_call: TRBJ1-1
cdr3_aa: CASSVFGTARSEAFF
cdr3_nt: TGTGCCAGCAGCGTATTCGGGACAGCCCGCAGTGAAGCTTTCTTT

d_call: TRBD1
clone_size: .
v_call: TRBV5-1
j_call: TRBJ2-2
cdr3_aa: CASSQPQGDTGELFF
cdr3_nt: TGCGCCAGCAGCCAGCCCCAGGGGGACACCGGGGAGCTGTTTTTT

d_call: TRBD1
clone_size: few
v_call: TRBV2
j_call: TRBJ1-3
cdr3_aa: CASSPEGGRENTIYF
cdr3_nt: TGTGCCAGCAGTCCGGAAGGGGGCAGGGAGAACACCATATATTTT

d_call: .
clone_size: .
v_call: TRBV19
j_call: TRBJ1-4
cdr3_aa: CASSIGSGVREKLFF
cdr3_nt: TGTGCCAGTAGTATAGGATCCGGGGTGCGGGAAAAACTGTTTTTT

d_call: TRBD2
clone_size: .
v_call: TRBV3-1/TRBV3-2
j_call: TRBJ2-1
cdr3_aa: CASSQSAGGIWGEQFF
cdr3_nt: TGTGCCAGCAGCCAGTCAGCGGGGGGGATTTGGGGTGAGCAGTTCTTC

d_call: TRBD1
clone_size: .
v_call: TRBV20-1
j_call: TRBJ2-1
cdr3_aa: CSASRTGNEQFF
cdr3_nt: TGCAGTGCTAGTAGGACAGGCAATGAGCAGTTCTTC

d_call: .
clone_size: .
v_call: TRBV5-1
j_call: TRBJ1-4
cdr3_aa: CASSLAGGANEKLFF
cdr3_nt: TGCGCCAGCAGCTTGGCCGGGGGGGCGAATGAAAAACTGTTTTTT

d_call: .
clone_size: .
v_call: TRBV30
j_call: TRBJ2-2
cdr3_aa: CAWNRNSGTFGNTGELFF
cdr3_nt: TGTGCCTGGAACCGGAACTCGGGGACATTCGGGAACACCGGGGAGCTGTTTTTT

d_call: TRBD1
clone_size: .
v_call: TRBV3-1/TRBV3-2
j_call: TRBJ1-1
cdr3_aa: CASSQEGDRVPNTEAFF
cdr3_nt: TGTGCCAGCAGCCAAGAGGGGGACAGGGTCCCGAACACTGAAGCTTTCTTT

d_call: .
clone_size: .
v_call: TRBV7-9
j_call: TRBJ2-2
cdr3_aa: CASSPIGELFF
cdr3_nt: TGTGCCAGCAGCCCCATCGGGGAGCTGTTTTTT

d_call: TRBD1
clone_size: .
v_call: TRBV11-2
j_call: TRBJ2-5
cdr3_aa: CASSLTDRAGQETQYF
cdr3_nt: TGTGCCAGCAGCTTAACCGACAGGGCAGGCCAAGAGACCCAGTACTTC

d_call: .
clone_size: .
v_call: TRBV5-1
j_call: TRBJ1-3
cdr3_aa: CASSLAGYPGNTIYF
cdr3_nt: TGCGCCAGCAGCTTGGCCGGGTACCCTGGAAACACCATATATTTT

d_call: TRBD2
clone_size: .
v_call: TRBV5-1
j_call: TRBJ2-2
cdr3_aa: CASSLAGRGNTGELFF
cdr3_nt: TGCGCCAGCAGCTTGGCCGGGAGGGGAAACACCGGGGAGCTGTTTTTT

d_call: .
clone_size: .
v_call: TRBV19
j_call: TRBJ1-5
cdr3_aa: CASSIYLGGPTSSSNQPQHF
cdr3_nt: TGTGCCAGTAGTATATATCTGGGGGGCCCGACTAGCTCGAGCAATCAGCCCCAGCATTTT

d_call: TRBD2
clone_size: .
v_call: TRBV5-1
j_call: TRBJ2-1
cdr3_aa: CASSFLTSGSVSEQFF
cdr3_nt: TGCGCCAGCAGCTTCTTGACTAGCGGGAGCGTGAGTGAGCAGTTCTTC

d_call: .
clone_size: .
v_call: TRBV30
j_call: TRBJ2-3
cdr3_aa: CAWMARATGLTDTQYF
cdr3_nt: TGTGCCTGGATGGCCCGGGCCACAGGTTTGACAGATACGCAGTATTTT

d_call: .
clone_size: .
v_call: TRBV4-1
j_call: TRBJ1-3
cdr3_aa: CASSGGSSGNTIYF
cdr3_nt: TGCGCCAGCAGCGGCGGGTCCTCTGGAAACACCATATATTTT

d_call: .
clone_size: .
v_call: TRBV18
j_call: TRBJ2-5
cdr3_aa: CASSPSPREETQYF
cdr3_nt: TGTGCCAGCTCACCATCCCCCAGGGAAGAGACCCAGTACTTC

d_call: TRBD2
clone_size: .
v_call: TRBV6-1
j_call: TRBJ2-1
cdr3_aa: CASSDSGSYNEQFF
cdr3_nt: TGTGCCAGCAGTGACAGCGGGAGCTACAATGAGCAGTTCTTC

d_call: .
clone_size: .
v_call: TRBV2
j_call: TRBJ1-3
cdr3_aa: CASTLGQSTGNTIYF
cdr3_nt: TGTGCCAGCACCCTCGGACAGAGCACTGGAAACACCATATATTTT

d_call: .
clone_size: .
v_call: TRBV5-1
j_call: TRBJ2-1
cdr3_aa: CASSLRRGSYNEQFF
cdr3_nt: TGCGCCAGCAGCTTACGGCGCGGCTCCTACAATGAGCAGTTCTTC

d_call: TRBD2
clone_size: .
v_call: TRBV29-1
j_call: TRBJ2-1
cdr3_aa: CSAPAAGVRYEQFF
cdr3_nt: TGCAGCGCCCCTGCCGCGGGAGTTCGGTATGAGCAGTTCTTC

d_call: .
clone_size: .
v_call: TRBV10-2
j_call: TRBJ1-4
cdr3_aa: CASAVQGMANEKLFF
cdr3_nt: TGCGCCAGCGCCGTACAGGGCATGGCTAATGAAAAACTGTTTTTT

d_call: TRBD1
clone_size: .
v_call: TRBV2
j_call: TRBJ2-7
cdr3_aa: CASSKGALSYEQYF
cdr3_nt: TGTGCCAGCAGTAAGGGGGCCCTCTCCTACGAGCAGTACTTC

d_call: TRBD1
clone_size: .
v_call: TRBV19
j_call: TRBJ1-1
cdr3_aa: CASSILGQGNTEAFF
cdr3_nt: TGTGCCAGTAGTATCCTTGGACAGGGCAACACTGAAGCTTTCTTT

d_call: .
clone_size: .
v_call: TRBV5-1
j_call: TRBJ1-2
cdr3_aa: CASSLVASGNYGYTF
cdr3_nt: TGCGCCAGCAGCTTGGTGGCCTCAGGGAACTATGGCTACACCTTC

d_call: .
clone_size: .
v_call: TRBV9
j_call: TRBJ1-6
cdr3_aa: CASSVDTGNSPLHF
cdr3_nt: TGTGCCAGCAGCGTAGACACAGGGAATTCACCCCTCCACTTT

d_call: .
clone_size: once
v_call: TRBV2
j_call: TRBJ2-5
cdr3_aa: CASRIEVQETQYF
cdr3_nt: TGTGCCAGCCGTATAGAGGTTCAAGAGACCCAGTACTTC